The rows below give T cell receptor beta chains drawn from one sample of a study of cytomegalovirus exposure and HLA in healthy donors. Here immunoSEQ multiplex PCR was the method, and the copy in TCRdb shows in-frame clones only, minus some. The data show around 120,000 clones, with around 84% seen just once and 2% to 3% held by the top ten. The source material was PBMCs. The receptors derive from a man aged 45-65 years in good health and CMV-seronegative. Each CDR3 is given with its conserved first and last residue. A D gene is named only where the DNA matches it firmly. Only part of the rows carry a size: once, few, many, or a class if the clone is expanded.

CDR3: CASSLGQGQDQPQHF
DNA: TGCGCCAGCAGCTTGGGACAGGGTCAGGATCAGCCCCAGCATTTT
J: TRBJ1-5
V: TRBV5-1
length: 15
size: -
D: TRBD1

CDR3: CASSFYRGLVNTEAFF
DNA: TGTGCCAGCAGCTTTTACAGGGGGCTGGTGAACACTGAAGCTTTCTTT
J: TRBJ1-1
V: TRBV11-2
length: 16
size: -
D: TRBD1

CDR3: CASSESSRVGEQYF
DNA: TGCGCCAGCAGTGAGTCGAGCCGGGTAGGCGAGCAGTACTTC
J: TRBJ2-7
V: TRBV10-2
length: 14
size: -
D: -

CDR3: CASSVGGGDEQFF
DNA: TGTGCCAGCAGCGTAGGTGGGGGCGATGAGCAGTTCTTC
J: TRBJ2-1
V: TRBV9
length: 13
size: -
D: -

CDR3: CASSVAGDGNTIYF
DNA: TGTGCCAGCAGCGTAGCAGGGGACGGAAACACCATATATTTT
J: TRBJ1-3
V: TRBV9
length: 14
size: -
D: -

CDR3: CASRGQGTNTEAFF
DNA: TGTGCCAGCAGGGGACAGGGGACGAACACTGAAGCTTTCTTT
J: TRBJ1-1
V: TRBV2
length: 14
size: -
D: TRBD1

CDR3: CASSLGNDRVGTEAFF
DNA: TGCGCCAGCAGCTTGGGGAACGACAGGGTTGGCACTGAAGCTTTCTTT
J: TRBJ1-1
V: TRBV5-1
length: 16
size: once
D: TRBD1

CDR3: CASSPRAGAGGRYNEQFF
DNA: TGTGCCAGCAGCCCCCGGGCGGGAGCGGGGGGGCGCTACAATGAGCAGTTCTTC
J: TRBJ2-1
V: TRBV7-9
length: 18
size: -
D: TRBD2

CDR3: CASSRGHLYEQYF
DNA: TGTGCCAGTAGCCGCGGACACCTCTACGAGCAGTACTTC
J: TRBJ2-7
V: TRBV19
length: 13
size: -
D: -

CDR3: CASSYSRTAYGDTQYF
DNA: TGTGCCAGCAGTTACTCGAGAACAGCCTACGGAGATACGCAGTATTTT
J: TRBJ2-3
V: TRBV6-5
length: 16
size: -
D: -

CDR3: CASSQGSQAFF
DNA: TGCGCCAGCAGCCAAGGCAGTCAAGCTTTCTTT
J: TRBJ1-1
V: TRBV4-1
length: 11
size: -
D: -

CDR3: CASSKTGGYGYTF
DNA: TGTGCCAGCAGTAAGACAGGGGGCTATGGCTACACCTTC
J: TRBJ1-2
V: TRBV6-6
length: 13
size: few
D: TRBD1

CDR3: CAISELGGGTSQETQYF
DNA: TGTGCCATCAGTGAATTGGGGGGGGGCACCAGCCAAGAGACCCAGTACTTC
J: TRBJ2-5
V: TRBV10-3
length: 17
size: -
D: -

CDR3: CASSPMSAGNYGYTF
DNA: TGTGCCAGCTCACCAATGTCGGCAGGGAACTATGGCTACACCTTC
J: TRBJ1-2
V: TRBV18
length: 15
size: -
D: -

CDR3: CASSGRSPGGNTIYF
DNA: TGTGCCAGTAGTGGACGAAGCCCGGGGGGAAACACCATATATTTT
J: TRBJ1-3
V: TRBV19
length: 15
size: -
D: -

CDR3: CASSLEGLEYNEQFF
DNA: TGTGCCAGCAGCTTGGAAGGACTAGAGTACAATGAGCAGTTCTTC
J: TRBJ2-1
V: TRBV5-8
length: 15
size: -
D: TRBD2

CDR3: CASSQGRGGHHEQYF
DNA: TGCGCCAGCAGCCAAGGGCGGGGGGGCCACCACGAGCAGTACTTC
J: TRBJ2-7
V: TRBV4-3
length: 15
size: -
D: TRBD2

CDR3: CASSTEGYEQYF
DNA: TGTGCCAGCAGTACCGAGGGATACGAGCAGTACTTC
J: TRBJ2-7
V: TRBV2
length: 12
size: -
D: -

CDR3: CASSSNVGGGSSYEQYF
DNA: TGTGCCAGCAGCTCCAACGTGGGGGGGGGAAGCTCCTACGAGCAGTACTTC
J: TRBJ2-7
V: TRBV7-6
length: 17
size: once
D: TRBD2

CDR3: CASSFGSGTQYF
DNA: TGTGCCAGCAGCTTTGGGTCGGGTACGCAGTATTTT
J: TRBJ2-3
V: TRBV7-9
length: 12
size: -
D: -

CDR3: CASSFLARARVQETQYF
DNA: TGTGCCAGCAGCTTTTTGGCGCGGGCTAGGGTCCAAGAGACCCAGTACTTC
J: TRBJ2-5
V: TRBV7-2
length: 17
size: once
D: -

CDR3: CASKRQGSYNEQFF
DNA: TGTGCCAGCAAACGGCAGGGCTCCTACAATGAGCAGTTCTTC
J: TRBJ2-1
V: TRBV6-4
length: 14
size: -
D: -

CDR3: CASSRSVSYGYTF
DNA: TGTGCCAGTAGCAGGTCGGTCTCGTATGGCTACACCTTC
J: TRBJ1-2
V: TRBV19
length: 13
size: -
D: -

CDR3: CAWSAITNSPLHF
DNA: TGTGCCTGGAGTGCCATAACAAATTCACCCCTCCACTTT
J: TRBJ1-6
V: TRBV30
length: 13
size: -
D: -

CDR3: CASSQETPGTSGRSSYNEQFF
DNA: TGCGCCAGCAGCCAAGAAACGCCCGGAACTAGCGGGAGGAGCTCCTACAATGAGCAGTTCTTC
J: TRBJ2-1
V: TRBV4-1
length: 21
size: -
D: TRBD2

CDR3: CASSLWTRGLNQPQHF
DNA: TGTGCCAGCAGCTTATGGACCAGGGGGCTCAATCAGCCCCAGCATTTT
J: TRBJ1-5
V: TRBV7-9
length: 16
size: -
D: TRBD1

CDR3: CASTGFGQGDEQYF
DNA: TGTGCCAGCACAGGTTTTGGACAGGGGGACGAGCAGTACTTC
J: TRBJ2-7
V: TRBV27
length: 14
size: -
D: TRBD1